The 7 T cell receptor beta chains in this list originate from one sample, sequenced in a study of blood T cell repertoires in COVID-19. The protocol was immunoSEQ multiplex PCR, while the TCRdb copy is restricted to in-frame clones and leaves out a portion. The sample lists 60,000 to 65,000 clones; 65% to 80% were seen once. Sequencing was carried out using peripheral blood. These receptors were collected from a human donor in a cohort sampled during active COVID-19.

This chain's CDR3 is CATSREGGGANNEQFF. Here the CDR3 DNA reads TGTGCCACCAGCAGAGAGGGAGGGGGGGCGAACAATGAGCAGTTCTTC. The chain joins TRBV15 to TRBJ2-1, with D possibly being TRBD2 (7 bases). V was trimmed by 0 bases and J by 5 bases, leaving 14 bases between them. The CDR3 totals 16 residues. The germline V gene has CDR1 LNHNV and CDR2 YYDKDF (reference sequence).

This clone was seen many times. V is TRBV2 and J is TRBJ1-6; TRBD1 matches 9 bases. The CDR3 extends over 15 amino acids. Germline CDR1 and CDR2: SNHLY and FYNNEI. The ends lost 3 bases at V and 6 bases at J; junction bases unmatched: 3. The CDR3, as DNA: TGTGCCAGCAGTGAGGGGGACAGGGTTAATTCACCCCTCCACTTT. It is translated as CASSEGDRVNSPLHF.

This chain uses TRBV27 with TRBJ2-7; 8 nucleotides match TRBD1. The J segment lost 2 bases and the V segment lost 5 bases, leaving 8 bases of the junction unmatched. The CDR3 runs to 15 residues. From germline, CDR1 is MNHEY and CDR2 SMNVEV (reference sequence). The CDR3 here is CASSRYGQGTYEQYF. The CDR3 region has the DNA TGTGCCAGCAGTAGGTACGGACAGGGAACCTACGAGCAGTACTTC.

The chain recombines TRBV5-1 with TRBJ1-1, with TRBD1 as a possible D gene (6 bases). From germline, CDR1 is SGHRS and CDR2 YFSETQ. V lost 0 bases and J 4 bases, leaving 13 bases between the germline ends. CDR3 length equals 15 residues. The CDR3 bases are TGCGCCAGCAGCTTGGCCGTGGCGGGGGCCACTGAAGCTTTCTTT. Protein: CASSLAVAGATEAFF. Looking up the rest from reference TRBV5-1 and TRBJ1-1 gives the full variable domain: KAGVTQTPRYLIKTRGQQVTLSCSPISGHRSVSWYQQTPGQGLQFLFEYFSETQRNKGNFPGRFSGRQFSNSRSEMNVSTLELGDSALYLCASSLAVAGATEAFFGQGTRLTVV.

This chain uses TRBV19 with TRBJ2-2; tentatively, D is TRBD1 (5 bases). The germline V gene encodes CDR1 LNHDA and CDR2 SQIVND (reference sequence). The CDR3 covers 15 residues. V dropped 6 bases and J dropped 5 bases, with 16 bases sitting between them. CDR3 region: CASRDRQGVTGELFF. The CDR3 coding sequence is TGTGCCAGTAGAGACAGACAAGGAGTTACCGGGGAGCTGTTTTTT.

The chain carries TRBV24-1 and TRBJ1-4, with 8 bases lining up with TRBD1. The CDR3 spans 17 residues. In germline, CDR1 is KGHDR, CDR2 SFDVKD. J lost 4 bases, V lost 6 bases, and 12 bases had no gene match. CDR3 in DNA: TGTGCCACCAGTTTCACCCATGGGGGGACAGGTAATGAAAAACTGTTTTTT. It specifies CATSFTHGGTGNEKLFF.

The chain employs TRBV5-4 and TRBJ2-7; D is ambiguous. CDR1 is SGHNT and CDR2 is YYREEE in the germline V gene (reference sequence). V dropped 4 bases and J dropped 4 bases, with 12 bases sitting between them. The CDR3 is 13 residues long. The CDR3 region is CASSLRHGYEQYF. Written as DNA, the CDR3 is TGTGCCAGCAGCCTACGGCACGGGTACGAGCAGTACTTC.